This T cell receptor (beta chain) was found in a study of blood T cell repertoires in COVID-19. Study context: Sites across the United States, Italy and Spain contributed samples from acute and convalescent COVID-19. T cells, B-cell-depleted T cells, or PBMCs provided the cDNA or gDNA that served as material.

Germline V gene data show CDR1 as SGHRS and CDR2 as YFSETQ. V trimming: 0 bases; J trimming: 6 bases; junction bases outside the gene matches: 6. There are 15 residues in the CDR3. Original handling: Reference gene primer amplification gave nucleated cell count estimates. Clones were sequenced by immunoSEQ multiplex PCR, and TCRdb holds only the in-frame ones, with some missing. D and trimming were read from the DNA, whereas the V and J calls and clone size are those reported in that table. The sample yields more than 140,000 clones, roughly 86% seen once. Material: peripheral blood. The rearrangement joins TRBV5-1 to TRBJ2-4; 7 bases agree with TRBD1. The receptor was derived from a woman aged 55-75 years with acute or convalescent COVID-19. The CDR3 DNA follows: TGCGCCAGCAGCTTGGAGGGGGCAGGGAGAAACATTCAGTACTTC. This encodes CASSLEGAGRNIQYF.